This T cell receptor beta chain was profiled in a study of blood T cell repertoires in COVID-19. This CDR3 is built from 12 residues. Germline V gene sequence: CDR1 SGHRS, CDR2 YFSETQ. V dropped 5 bases and J dropped 2 bases, with 7 bases sitting between them. Sequencing was performed with immunoSEQ multiplex PCR; in TCRdb, only in-frame clones are kept and a portion is missing. The sample lists around 320,000 clones, about 90% occurring once. The sequenced sample consisted of PBMCs or T cells enriched from blood (not recorded which). This rearrangement joins TRBV5-1 to TRBJ1-1; D is unresolved. This receptor was obtained from a woman between 50 and 59 years old who had been exposed to COVID-19. The CDR3 spells CASSQENTEAFF. CDR3 DNA: TGCGCCAGCAGTCAGGAAAACACTGAAGCTTTCTTT.